The sequence of this TCR beta chain was determined in a study of T-cell reconstitution after alpha-beta-depleted transplantation in children. Study-wide results and limits: Expanded graft clones, several hundred of them, were reportedly the source of alpha-beta T cells about two months after transplant.

As it was prepared, the TCRbeta library received unique molecular identifiers. TCRdb reprocessed the PCR reads via MiXCR and lists one record per CDR3 protein. Counted here are 500,000 to 750,000 distinct CDR3 sequences, over 20% occurring once; the ten biggest clones make up about 35%. In germline, CDR1 is SGHRS, CDR2 YFSETQ. This CDR3 spans 17 amino acids. Trimming shortened V by 2 bases and J by 2 bases, and 20 bases separated the two germline ends. About this clonotype itself: Its antigen is not known.

Sequenced here: PBMCs, sampled before TCRalphabeta/CD19-depleted stem cell transplant. The sequence was collected from a boy under two years old with Wiskott-Aldrich syndrome, due to receive a stem cell transplant. The V gene is TRBV5-1, the J gene TRBJ2-7; D tentatively fits TRBD1 or TRBD2 (5 bases each). CDR3 sequence (DNA): TGCGCCAGCAGCTTAAGGACAAACCGGGACCCTCCCTACGAGCAGTACTTC. Encoded protein: CASSLRTNRDPPYEQYF.